This entry lists 30 T cell receptor beta chains sequenced from one sample in a study of siplizumab effects on memory and regulatory T cells. Libraries were prepared by immunoSEQ multiplex PCR; TCRdb keeps only in-frame clonotypes and omits some of them. The sample carries just over 8,500 clones, approximately 70% recorded once. The sample was effector memory CD8+ T cells sorted from blood. The subset: unstimulated CD8+ effector memory T cells. The receptors derive from a human donor in good health.

This chain joins TRBV2 and TRBJ2-5; D unclear. Trimming left V 1 base short and J 5 bases short, with 14 bases between. From germline, CDR1 is SNHLY and CDR2 FYNNEI. The CDR3 has 15 amino acids. CDR3 residues: CASSEGVGLAETQYF. The DNA for the CDR3 is TGTGCCAGCAGTGAAGGCGTGGGGTTGGCTGAGACCCAGTACTTC. The whole variable domain, filled in from reference TRBV2 and TRBJ2-5, reads EPEVTQTPSHQVTQMGQEVILRCVPISNHLYFYWYRQILGQKVEFLVSFYNNEISEKSEIFDDQFSVERPDGSNFTLKIRSTKLEDSAMYFCASSEGVGLAETQYFGPGTRLLVL.

This chain links TRBV11-2 with TRBJ1-1; D is ambiguous. The CDR3 is made up of 14 amino acids. The germline V and J ends were trimmed by 5 bases and 8 bases, with 18 bases remaining between them. CDR1 and CDR2 from the germline V gene are SGHAT and FQNNGV. The CDR3 DNA sequence: TGTGCCAGCAGCCCGATGCTTGGGGTTACCGAAGCTTTCTTT. Protein sequence: CASSPMLGVTEAFF.

The chain links TRBV9 to TRBJ2-7; D is unresolved. V was trimmed by 0 bases and J by 2 bases, leaving 12 bases between them. The CDR3 is made up of 15 amino acids. Germline CDR1 reads SGDLS; CDR2 reads YYNGEE. CDR3 loop: CASSVGDAGTYEQYF. CDR3 DNA: TGTGCCAGCAGCGTAGGTGACGCTGGAACCTACGAGCAGTACTTC.

Written as DNA, the CDR3 is TGTGCCAGCAGCTCCCAGGGAGGGGAAAATCAGCCCCAGCATTTT. Amino acid sequence: CASSSQGGENQPQHF. This chain connects TRBV7-9 to TRBJ1-5; D perhaps matches TRBD1 (5 bases). Germline V CDR1 and CDR2: SEHNR, FQNEAQ (reference sequence). V lost 4 bases, J lost 4 bases, and 14 bases lay in between. The CDR3 is 15 amino acids.

The CDR3 sequence: CASSDWARNIQYF. The CDR3 DNA reads as TGTGCCAGCAGTGATTGGGCCCGCAACATTCAGTACTTC. This chain links TRBV25-1 with TRBJ2-4; no clear D gene. This CDR3 contains 13 residues. V lost 3 bases and J lost 7, with 10 bases in between. Germline CDR1 is MGHDK and CDR2 is SYGVNS. The entire variable domain, with the rest obtained from reference TRBV25-1 and TRBJ2-4, is as follows: EADIYQTPRYLVIGTGKKITLECSQTMGHDKMYWYQQDPGMELHLIHYSYGVNSTEKGDLSSESTVSRIRTEHFPLTLESARPSHTSQYLCASSDWARNIQYFGAGTRLSVL.

The gene calls are TRBV10-3 and TRBJ2-7; 11 bases align to TRBD1. This CDR3 contains 16 residues. Trimming took 0 bases from V and 2 from J; bases not matched to a gene: 3. Germline CDR1 is ENHRY and CDR2 is SYGVKD. As DNA, the CDR3 is TGTGCCATCAGTGAGTCAGGACAGGGGGCCCCCTACGAGCAGTACTTC. This encodes CAISESGQGAPYEQYF.

The genes are TRBV5-5 and TRBJ2-3, with TRBD1 matching over 8 bases. This CDR3 has 15 amino acids. Germline trimming cut 2 bases from V and 4 bases from J; bases unmatched to any gene: 6. Germline CDR1 SGHKS, CDR2 YYEKEE (reference sequence). The CDR3 region has the DNA TGTGCCAGCAGCTTAGGGACAGGATTTCCAGATACGCAGTATTTT. Its protein product is CASSLGTGFPDTQYF.

The rearrangement joins TRBV18 to TRBJ1-5; no reliable D call. This CDR3 is 14 amino acids long. V lost 1 base and J 6 bases, leaving 10 bases between the germline ends. Germline-derived CDR1 and CDR2 are KGHSH and LQKENI. The CDR3 bases are TGTGCCAGCTCACCACAGAGAGGGAGTCAGCCCCAGCATTTT. Encoded protein: CASSPQRGSQPQHF.

The chain joins TRBV6-4 to TRBJ2-1; D possibly uses TRBD1 or TRBD2 (6 bases each). The CDR3 runs 16 residues. Germline CDR1 and CDR2: MRHNA and SNTAGT. Trimming removed 6 bases from V and 5 bases from J, with 20 bases in between. CDR3 amino acids: CASSPGGGPLNNEQFF. CDR3 DNA sequence: TGTGCCAGCAGCCCCGGAGGGGGACCCCTGAACAATGAGCAGTTCTTC.

The chain carries TRBV7-2 and TRBJ2-7; TRBD2 aligns across 8 bases. The germline V gene has CDR1 SGHTA and CDR2 FQGNSA. The ends lost 1 base at V and 2 bases at J; junction bases unmatched: 10. CDR3 size: 17 residues. The CDR3 sequence: CASSLDLRLAPTYEQYF. In DNA, the CDR3 is TGTGCCAGCAGCTTAGACCTCCGACTAGCGCCCACCTACGAGCAGTACTTC.

This clone is a singleton in its sample. The J gene is TRBJ2-3, the V gene TRBV5-1; tentative D call: TRBD1 (7 bases). The CDR3 contains 15 residues. Trimming removed 7 bases at V and 1 base at J, with 16 bases between. Germline CDR1 reads SGHRS; CDR2 reads YFSETQ. The CDR3 bases are TGCGCCAGCCGACCTACAGGGGAGGGCACAGATACGCAGTATTTT. Its protein is CASRPTGEGTDTQYF.

V gene TRBV7-9 combines with J gene TRBJ2-7; unclear D gene. The CDR3 has 14 amino acids. Trimming cost V 1 base and J 7 bases, with 14 bases left between them. In germline, CDR1 is SEHNR, CDR2 FQNEAQ (reference sequence). The CDR3 is CASSLEGYSWEQYF. The CDR3, as DNA: TGTGCCAGCAGCTTAGAGGGCTACTCTTGGGAGCAGTACTTC.

The gene calls are TRBV2 and TRBJ1-2, with D unresolved. Germline V gene sequence: CDR1 SNHLY, CDR2 FYNNEI. The CDR3 is 13 amino acids. V lost 11 bases, J lost 2 bases, and 15 bases lay in between. The CDR3 DNA reads TGTGCCGGACGAGGGTTTGCCAACTATGGCTACACCTTC. Protein sequence: CAGRGFANYGYTF.

This clone was seen a single time. This clone may be a read error of a much larger clone one base away. The sample carries other DNA sequences with the same CDR3. The CDR3 bases are TGTGCCAGCAGTTTCCCGGGGGCTGAAGCTTTCTTT. This sequence encodes CASSFPGAEAFF. The V call is TRBV27, the J call TRBJ1-1; a weak D match, TRBD1 (5 bases). CDR3 length: 12 residues. V was pared by 3 bases and J by 6 bases, with 8 bases between. Germline loops: CDR1 MNHEY, CDR2 SMNVEV (reference sequence).

This clone is classed as medium-sized. This rearrangement joins TRBV19 to TRBJ1-2; D may be TRBD1 (5 bases). Germline V gene sequence: CDR1 LNHDA, CDR2 SQIVND (reference sequence). The CDR3 sequence is 14 residues long. Trimming pared 6 bases from V and 4 bases from J, leaving 15 bases between. CDR3 DNA: TGTGCCAGTAGGGGAGAAGGCAGGGTCTATGGCTACACCTTC. This translates into CASRGEGRVYGYTF.

The sample holds one count of this clone. In nucleotides, the CDR3 is TGTGCCGCTCTTGGACAGCGAATCTCTGGGGCCAACGTCCTGACTTTC. Translating gives CAALGQRISGANVLTF. This chain links TRBV2 with TRBJ2-6, with D possibly matching TRBD1 (6 bases). From germline, CDR1 is SNHLY and CDR2 FYNNEI. The CDR3 sequence is 16 residues long. V was shortened by 11 bases and J by 0 bases, with 17 bases between the two germline ends.

The chain is built from TRBV6-1 and TRBJ2-5; D may be TRBD1 or TRBD2 (5 bases each). V lost 9 bases and J lost 5, with 10 bases in between. Germline V gene sequence: CDR1 MNHNS, CDR2 SASEGT. The CDR3 has 11 amino acids. The CDR3 is CASRGVETQYF. The CDR3 nucleotides are TGTGCCAGTCGAGGGGTGGAGACCCAGTACTTC.

The V and J genes are TRBV7-6 and TRBJ2-2; no clear D. This CDR3 is built from 15 residues. Germline V gene data show CDR1 as SGHVS and CDR2 as FNYEAQ. V was cut by 3 bases and J by 6 bases, with 14 bases left in between. The CDR3 DNA follows: TGTGCCAGCAGCTTTGAAGACCGAACCTCCGGGGAGCTGTTTTTT. This gives the protein CASSFEDRTSGELFF.

This CDR3 reads CASSQEASGGADEQFF. The CDR3 DNA follows: TGTGCCAGCAGCCAAGAGGCTAGCGGGGGGGCCGATGAGCAGTTCTTC. The rearrangement joins TRBV4-2 to TRBJ2-1, with 12 bases matching TRBD2. CDR3 length: 16 residues. V lost 0 bases, J lost 8 bases, and 5 bases stayed unmatched. The germline gives CDR1 LGHNA, CDR2 YNFKEQ.

The V and J genes are TRBV5-1 and TRBJ2-7; the match to TRBD1 covers 9 bases. CDR1 is SGHRS, CDR2 YFSETQ, per germline. Trimming removed 6 bases from V and 5 bases from J; junction bases left unmatched: 9. This CDR3 comprises 14 residues. This CDR3 reads CASKMGTGGDEQYF. CDR3 sequence (DNA): TGCGCCAGCAAGATGGGAACAGGGGGCGACGAGCAGTACTTC.

The J gene is TRBJ2-7, the V gene TRBV11-1; the D is unclear. The CDR3 runs 12 residues. Germline CDR1 reads SGHAT; CDR2 reads FQDESV (reference sequence). Trimming took off 0 bases at V and 4 bases at J, with 4 bases between the two ends. CDR3 residues: CASSLAWYEQYF. The CDR3 region has the DNA TGTGCCAGCAGCTTAGCCTGGTACGAGCAGTACTTC.

This clone occurred a few times. The chain couples TRBV7-8 to TRBJ2-1; D unclear. Germline CDR1 reads SGHVS; CDR2 reads FQNEAQ. The ends were cut back, 5 bases at V and 0 bases at J, with 14 bases in the middle. CDR3 size: 16 residues. The CDR3, as DNA: TGTGCCAGCAGCCCCACTCCCTCCAGCTCCTACAATGAGCAGTTCTTC. As protein: CASSPTPSSSYNEQFF.

The chain joins TRBV4-2 to TRBJ2-7; a possible D gene is TRBD1 (5 bases). The CDR3 contains 15 residues. Trimming stripped 1 base from V and 2 bases from J, with 12 bases between. Germline V gene sequence: CDR1 LGHNA, CDR2 YNFKEQ. The chain's CDR3 is CASSQAPTEPYEQYF. As DNA, the CDR3 is TGTGCCAGCAGCCAAGCCCCGACAGAGCCCTACGAGCAGTACTTC.

The V call is TRBV6-5, the J call TRBJ2-3, with no clear D. V was trimmed by 0 bases and J by 6 bases, leaving 7 bases between them. The germline CDR1 and CDR2 sequences are MNHEY and SVGAGI. The CDR3 extends over 13 amino acids. The CDR3 region has the DNA TGTGCCAGCAGTTACTCGACTTTGGATACGCAGTATTTT. Translation: CASSYSTLDTQYF.

The chain couples TRBV6-1 to TRBJ2-7; the D gene is possibly TRBD1 (6 bases). This CDR3 has 13 amino acids. V dropped 10 bases and J dropped 6 bases, with 19 bases sitting between them. Germline CDR1 MNHNS, CDR2 SASEGT. CDR3 in amino acids: CATAKGESGEQYF. CDR3 DNA sequence: TGTGCCACGGCAAAGGGGGAATCGGGCGAGCAGTACTTC.

V gene TRBV6-6 combines with J gene TRBJ2-7; the match to TRBD2 covers 9 bases. Germline values: CDR1 MNHNY, CDR2 SVGAGI (reference sequence). The CDR3 totals 15 residues. The J segment lost 0 bases and the V segment lost 5 bases, leaving 5 bases of the junction unmatched. CDR3 nucleotide sequence: TGTGCCAGCAGTCGCGGGGGGGACCCCTCCTACGAGCAGTACTTC. Residues: CASSRGGDPSYEQYF.

The rearrangement joins TRBV7-6 to TRBJ1-5; 8 bases are shared with TRBD1. The CDR3 has 14 amino acids. Germline V gives CDR1 SGHVS, CDR2 FNYEAQ. The ends lost 5 bases at V and 6 bases at J; junction bases unmatched: 6. The CDR3 loop is CASSQGAHSQPQHF. The CDR3 DNA follows: TGTGCCAGCAGCCAGGGGGCGCATAGTCAGCCCCAGCATTTT.

V usage is TRBV6-1 and J usage is TRBJ1-4, with no clear D. This CDR3 spans 15 amino acids. Trimming took 1 base from V and 7 from J, leaving 13 bases between them. Germline lookup yields CDR1 MNHNS and CDR2 SASEGT. CDR3 in amino acids: CASSEVIGLGEKLFF. In DNA, the CDR3 is TGTGCCAGCAGTGAAGTTATAGGGTTGGGTGAAAAACTGTTTTTT.

The chain is built from TRBV6-4 and TRBJ2-3, with D tentatively TRBD2 (6 bases). CDR1 is MRHNA and CDR2 is SNTAGT in the germline V gene. V lost 6 bases, J lost 3 bases, and 16 bases lay in between. The CDR3 loop spans 15 amino acids. The CDR3 sequence is CASRKNLGRTDTQYF. The CDR3 DNA sequence: TGTGCCAGCAGAAAAAACTTAGGGAGGACAGATACGCAGTATTTT.

Worth noting for this clone: This clone may be a read error of a much larger clone one base away. The chain uses TRBV5-7 and TRBJ1-1; D unclear. TRBV5-7 belongs to the ORF category, with a function that is uncertain. V lost 1 base and J lost 1, with 14 bases in between. There are 16 residues in the CDR3. CDR3 loop: CASSLRQPLRNTEAFF. The CDR3, as DNA: TGTGCCAGCAGCTTGAGACAACCATTACGGAACACTGAAGCTTTCTTT.